The 26 T cell receptor beta chains in this list originate from one sample, sequenced in a study of siplizumab effects on memory and regulatory T cells. Sequencing was performed with immunoSEQ multiplex PCR; in TCRdb, only in-frame clones are kept and a portion is missing. Here the sample spans about 75,000 clones, 93% being singletons. Input material: CD8+ T cells sorted from blood. These receptors were collected from a human donor in good health.

This clone has more than one count but fewer than ten. V and J are TRBV29-1 and TRBJ1-1, with TRBD1 matching over 7 bases. The CDR3 length is 13 residues. J lost 3 bases, V lost 1 base, and 2 bases had no gene match. Germline V gene data show CDR1 as SQVTM and CDR2 as ANQGSEA. CDR3 loop: CSVEGRGDTEAFF. CDR3 nucleotide sequence: TGCAGCGTTGAAGGCAGGGGGGACACTGAAGCTTTCTTT.

The CDR3 nucleotides read TGTGCCAGCAGCTTAGAGGGGGACGAGCAGTACTTC. It encodes CASSLEGDEQYF. The rearrangement links TRBV11-2 to TRBJ2-7, with D perhaps given as TRBD1 or TRBD2 (5 bases each). Germline CDR1 reads SGHAT; CDR2 reads FQNNGV. This CDR3 is built from 12 residues. Between the trimmed V and J ends, which lost 0 bases and 5 bases, there was a span of 5 bases.

The rearrangement joins TRBV27 to TRBJ1-5, with D possibly matching TRBD1 (5 bases). Trimming took off 5 bases at V and 6 bases at J, with 14 bases between the two ends. This CDR3 region has 14 residues. Germline V CDR1 and CDR2: MNHEY, SMNVEV (reference sequence). The CDR3 loop is CASSPRRGGQPQHF. In DNA, the CDR3 is TGTGCCAGCAGTCCAAGGCGGGGGGGTCAGCCCCAGCATTTT.

This clone was observed a single time. This chain connects TRBV11-2 to TRBJ2-3; 13 bases are a match to TRBD2. From germline, CDR1 is SGHAT and CDR2 FQNNGV. V trimming: 5 bases; J trimming: 11 bases; junction bases outside the gene matches: 13. The CDR3 contains 16 residues. The CDR3 loop reads CASSDTSGGAEGRQYF. The CDR3 bases are TGTGCCAGCAGCGATACTAGCGGGGGGGCTGAAGGAAGGCAGTATTTT.

The rearrangement links TRBV9 to TRBJ2-7, with 9 bases that match TRBD1. After removal of 0 bases from V and 7 bases from J, the junction contained 5 bases not matched to a gene. The CDR3 sequence is 14 residues long. Germline V gives CDR1 SGDLS, CDR2 YYNGEE. CDR3 in DNA: TGTGCCAGCAGCGTAGGGGGACAGGGTTGGGAGCAGTACTTC. This gives the protein CASSVGGQGWEQYF.

This clone was seen a single time. The chain has TRBV5-8 and TRBJ1-1, with D possibly matching TRBD1 (5 bases). Germline CDR1 and CDR2: SGHTS and YDEGEE. This CDR3 is 16 amino acids long. Deletions cut 4 bases from V and 1 base from J, with 17 bases between. CDR3 nucleotides: TGTGCCAGCAGCCCTGAGAGGGTGGGGCCGAACACTGAAGCTTTCTTT. Encoded protein: CASSPERVGPNTEAFF.

This chain connects TRBV5-6 to TRBJ1-2, with D possibly matching TRBD1 (6 bases). V was trimmed by 6 bases and J by 4 bases, leaving 13 bases between them. Germline loops: CDR1 SGHDT, CDR2 YYEEEE. The length of the CDR3 is 13 residues. CDR3 nucleotide sequence: TGTGCCAGCAAAGGGGGGGCGAGCTATGGCTACACCTTC. Translated, it gives CASKGGASYGYTF.

The rearrangement joins TRBV9 to TRBJ2-1; 12 nucleotides line up with TRBD2. V lost 4 bases to trimming and J lost 8 bases; unmatched junction nucleotides: 10. This CDR3 has 16 residues. CDR1 SGDLS and CDR2 YYNGEE come from the germline V gene. The CDR3 nucleotides are TGTGCCAGCAGCTTAAGACTAGCGGGGGCGTTACATGAGCAGTTCTTC. Amino acids: CASSLRLAGALHEQFF.

V is TRBV6-6 and J is TRBJ2-7, with 10 nucleotides matching TRBD1. CDR3 length equals 16 residues. The V gene's germline CDR1 is MNHNY and CDR2 SVGAGI (reference sequence). V lost 1 base, J lost 7 bases, and 10 bases stayed unmatched. Written as DNA, the CDR3 is TGTGCCAGCAGTTACTTGGGACAGGGGCGTATTGGGGAGCAGTACTTC. Translating it yields CASSYLGQGRIGEQYF.

The chain links TRBV6-1 to TRBJ2-1; D unresolved. The CDR3 covers 12 residues. V was shortened by 7 bases and J by 0 bases, with 4 bases between the two germline ends. CDR1 and CDR2 from the germline V gene are MNHNS and SASEGT. CDR3 sequence reads: CASMGSYNEQFF. For the CDR3, the DNA is TGTGCCAGCATGGGCTCCTACAATGAGCAGTTCTTC.

The chain recombines TRBV19 with TRBJ2-4; D ambiguous. V was pared by 5 bases and J by 3 bases, with 14 bases between. From germline, CDR1 is LNHDA and CDR2 SQIVND (reference sequence). The CDR3 sequence is 15 residues long. The CDR3 DNA is TGTGCCAGTAGTTACATCCTGGAACTCAAAAACATTCAGTACTTC. Its translation: CASSYILELKNIQYF.

The genes are TRBV5-1 and TRBJ2-1, with 12 bases lining up with TRBD2. The germline V gene has CDR1 SGHRS and CDR2 YFSETQ. Germline trimming cut 4 bases from V and 2 bases from J; bases unmatched to any gene: 7. The CDR3 consists of 17 residues. DNA for the CDR3: TGCGCCAGCAGCACCAATCTAGCGGGGGGGACCTACAATGAGCAGTTCTTC. Translation: CASSTNLAGGTYNEQFF.

V is TRBV10-1 and J is TRBJ2-7; TRBD1 aligns across 7 bases. CDR1 is WNHNN, CDR2 SYGVQD, per germline (reference sequence). J gave up 1 base and V 8 bases, and 20 bases lay outside the gene matches. The CDR3 contains 18 residues. CDR3 region: CASASRPFLGTDSYEQYF. The DNA of the CDR3 is TGCGCCAGCGCGAGTAGACCCTTTTTGGGGACAGATTCCTACGAGCAGTACTTC.

This CDR3 reads CASSLLGGPYNEQFF. CDR3 in DNA: TGTGCCAGCAGCTTACTGGGGGGGCCCTACAATGAGCAGTTCTTC. V and J are TRBV7-3 and TRBJ2-1, with a weak D call TRBD2 (7 bases). V was trimmed by 2 bases and J by 2 bases, leaving 10 bases between them. The CDR3 consists of 15 residues. The germline V gene encodes CDR1 SGHTA and CDR2 FQGTGA.

V and J are TRBV4-1 and TRBJ2-1; D perhaps matches TRBD2 (5 bases). V lost 3 bases and J lost 1, with 13 bases in between. The germline gives CDR1 MGHRA, CDR2 YSYEKL. This CDR3 is built from 16 residues. CDR3: CASSQAGLSSYNEQFF. The CDR3 coding sequence is TGCGCCAGCAGCCAGGCTGGACTGTCGTCCTACAATGAGCAGTTCTTC.

The chain has TRBV14 and TRBJ1-1, with 8 bases aligning to TRBD1. The CDR3 contains 13 residues. V lost 7 bases and J lost 8; bases outside the gene matches: 9. Per germline, CDR1 SGHDN and CDR2 FVKESK. CDR3 DNA sequence: TGTGCCAGCAACCTTGTATCAGGGGGCGAAGCTTTCTTT. This encodes CASNLVSGGEAFF.

This clone appeared once. This rearrangement joins TRBV4-1 to TRBJ1-4, with no clear D. With 4 bases removed from V and 4 bases from J, the gap between germline ends came to 16 bases. This CDR3 is 16 amino acids long. The germline V gene encodes CDR1 MGHRA and CDR2 YSYEKL. CDR3 sequence reads: CASSPTGAPGNEKLFF. CDR3 nucleotides: TGCGCCAGCAGCCCCACGGGAGCCCCTGGTAATGAAAAACTGTTTTTT.

The V and J genes are TRBV4-3 and TRBJ1-1; no firm D call. The CDR3 covers 15 residues. Germline V lookup: CDR1 LGHNA, CDR2 YSLEER. The germline V and J ends were trimmed by 0 bases and 4 bases, with 12 bases remaining between them. CDR3 protein: CASSQDSAGFTEAFF. The CDR3 DNA reads as TGCGCCAGCAGCCAAGATTCAGCGGGGTTCACTGAAGCTTTCTTT.

The V gene is TRBV10-1, the J gene TRBJ2-7; a weak D match, TRBD2 (5 bases). In germline, CDR1 is WNHNN, CDR2 SYGVQD (reference sequence). This CDR3 comprises 14 residues. V was trimmed by 3 bases and J by 3 bases, leaving 12 bases between them. The CDR3 is CASSDPGKGYEQYF. CDR3 sequence (DNA): TGCGCCAGCAGTGATCCGGGGAAGGGCTACGAGCAGTACTTC.

The gene calls are TRBV19 and TRBJ1-1, with TRBD1 matching over 7 bases. The CDR3 has 15 residues. J lost 5 bases, V lost 5 bases, and 11 bases had no gene match. The germline V gene encodes CDR1 LNHDA and CDR2 SQIVND (reference sequence). The CDR3, as DNA: TGTGCCAGTAGTGTCGCGAGCAGGGGGGGAACTGAAGCTTTCTTT. Its protein is CASSVASRGGTEAFF.

This chain joins TRBV27 and TRBJ1-1; 10 nucleotides line up with TRBD1. The CDR3 spans 15 residues. V was pared by 6 bases and J by 3 bases, with 7 bases of the junction left unmatched. Germline V lookup: CDR1 MNHEY, CDR2 SMNVEV (reference sequence). As DNA, the CDR3 is TGTGCCAGCAGATCCGGGACAGGGGTTTACACTGAAGCTTTCTTT. Residues: CASRSGTGVYTEAFF.

V is TRBV2 and J is TRBJ2-1; D may be TRBD2 (6 bases). The length of the CDR3 is 15 residues. V gave up 5 bases and J gave up 5 bases, with 16 bases separating them. Germline V gene lookup returns CDR1 SNHLY and CDR2 FYNNEI. The DNA for the CDR3 is TGTGCCAGCAGTCCTCCGGGACGGGAGAACAATGAGCAGTTCTTC. Protein: CASSPPGRENNEQFF.

The chain employs TRBV6-5 and TRBJ2-3, with a weak D call TRBD1 (6 bases). V lost 10 bases, J lost 4 bases, and 9 bases lay in between. Germline-derived CDR1 and CDR2 are MNHEY and SVGAGI. The CDR3 has 11 amino acids. CDR3 region: CAIQGPDTQYF. CDR3 nucleotide sequence: TGTGCCATCCAGGGGCCAGATACGCAGTATTTT.

The count of this clone is one. The V gene is TRBV4-1, the J gene TRBJ2-7; no firm D call. CDR1 and CDR2 (germline): MGHRA, YSYEKL. This CDR3 region has 11 residues. The V end lost 0 bases, the J end lost 7 bases, and 4 bases lay between the germline ends. CDR3: CASSQDTEQYF. CDR3 nucleotides: TGCGCCAGCAGCCAAGATACTGAGCAGTACTTC.

This sequence joins TRBV10-1 and TRBJ2-3, with TRBD1 identical over 8 bases. Germline-derived CDR1 and CDR2 are WNHNN and SYGVQD (reference sequence). Trimming took 0 bases from V and 3 from J; bases not matched to a gene: 5. The CDR3 has 16 residues. As DNA, the CDR3 is TGCGCCAGCAGTGAGTCGGGCAGGGGGCTAACAGATACGCAGTATTTT. Amino acids: CASSESGRGLTDTQYF.

CDR3 residues: CASRPQGWGQPQHF. DNA of the CDR3: TGTGCCAGCAGGCCTCAGGGGTGGGGTCAGCCCCAGCATTTT. The chain uses TRBV28 and TRBJ1-5; D may be TRBD1 (6 bases). V was shortened by 6 bases and J by 6 bases, with 15 bases between the two germline ends. Germline values: CDR1 MDHEN, CDR2 SYDVKM. This CDR3 contains 14 residues.